This is a list of T cell receptor beta chains from one sample in a study of blood T cell repertoires in COVID-19. Clones were read by immunoSEQ multiplex PCR, and TCRdb kept only the in-frame ones, dropping some. The sample consists of 200,000 to 250,000 clones, approximately 84% of them appearing once. Sequencing was carried out using peripheral blood. All receptors derive from a woman aged 45 to 65 with active or convalescent COVID-19. CDR3s include the opening cysteine and the closing phenylalanine or tryptophan. D genes are given only for firm matches. Clone size is not always given. Where it is, it says once, few, many or a class for expanded clones.

j_call v_call clone_size d_call cdr3_aa cdr3_nt
TRBJ2-3 TRBV13 - - CASSLLVAEITDTQYF TGTGCCAGCAGCTTATTGGTAGCGGAGATCACAGATACGCAGTATTTT
TRBJ2-7 TRBV7-3 - - CASSLSTGHEQYF TGTGCCAGCAGCTTAAGCACCGGTCACGAGCAGTACTTC
TRBJ2-6 TRBV19 - - CASSSSTGLNVLTF TGTGCCAGTAGTTCCTCAACGGGACTCAACGTCCTGACTTTC
TRBJ2-6 TRBV7-9 - - CASSQTFSGANVLTF TGTGCCAGCAGCCAAACATTCTCTGGGGCCAACGTCCTGACTTTC
TRBJ2-5 TRBV21-1 - - CASSTQDCCQETQYF TGTGCCAGCAGCACCCAGGACTGCTGCCAAGAGACCCAGTACTTC
TRBJ2-7 TRBV12-5 - - CASGLMGRSYEQYF TGTGCTAGTGGTTTGATGGGGCGATCCTACGAGCAGTACTTC
TRBJ2-3 TRBV5-1 - - CASSEGSMASGTDTQYF TGCGCCAGCTCCGAGGGCTCCATGGCTAGCGGCACAGATACGCAGTATTTT
TRBJ1-1 TRBV24-1 - TRBD1 CATSDTTGGNTEAFF TGTGCCACCAGTGATACGACAGGGGGGAACACTGAAGCTTTCTTT
TRBJ2-7 TRBV18 - TRBD1 CASSPGTEGAQYF TGTGCCAGCTCACCGGGGACAGAGGGCGCGCAGTACTTC
TRBJ2-1 TRBV30 - TRBD2 CAWASGLAGANEQFF TGTGCCTGGGCCTCCGGACTAGCGGGAGCTAATGAGCAGTTCTTC
TRBJ1-1 TRBV7-3 - - CASSPSGMNTEAFF TGTGCCAGCAGCCCATCGGGAATGAACACTGAAGCTTTCTTT
TRBJ1-2 TRBV30 - TRBD1 CTTGTGVDGYTF TGTACCACCGGGACAGGGGTTGATGGCTACACCTTC
TRBJ1-1 TRBV2 few TRBD1 CASRGQGATFGGTEAFF TGTGCCAGCAGGGGACAGGGGGCCACCTTCGGGGGGACTGAAGCTTTCTTT
TRBJ2-7 TRBV29-1 once - CSVERASYEQYF TGCAGCGTTGAGAGGGCCAGCTACGAGCAGTACTTC
TRBJ1-2 TRBV3-1/TRBV3-2 - - CASSPRATNRYGYTF TGTGCCAGCAGCCCAAGAGCGACCAACCGGTATGGCTACACCTTC
TRBJ1-2 TRBV14 - TRBD1 CASSPGDRRGWGYTF TGTGCCAGCAGCCCCGGGGACAGGAGAGGTTGGGGCTACACCTTC
TRBJ2-5 TRBV7-6 - TRBD1 CASSVHRGSQETQYF TGTGCCAGCAGCGTACACAGGGGTTCCCAAGAGACCCAGTACTTC
TRBJ1-1 TRBV9 once TRBD1 CASSPGTGGSRAFF TGTGCCAGCAGCCCCGGGACAGGGGGCAGCAGGGCTTTCTTT
TRBJ2-4 TRBV2 - - CASSVVRAKNIQYF TGTGCCAGCAGTGTCGTTAGAGCCAAAAACATTCAGTACTTC
TRBJ1-2 TRBV10-3 - TRBD1 CAISRDRGTYVNYGYTF TGTGCCATCAGTCGGGACAGGGGGACCTATGTCAACTATGGCTACACCTTC
TRBJ2-3 TRBV11-3 - - CASSLRSSSTDTQYF TGTGCCAGCAGCTTACGGAGTTCTAGCACAGATACGCAGTATTTT
TRBJ1-5 TRBV15 - TRBD1 CATSRDQGAGDSNQPQHF TGTGCCACCAGCAGAGACCAGGGGGCGGGGGATAGCAATCAGCCCCAGCATTTT
TRBJ2-5 TRBV9 - TRBD1 CASSVEGQGETQYF TGTGCCAGCAGCGTAGAGGGACAGGGTGAGACCCAGTACTTC
TRBJ2-3 TRBV18 - - CASSPPSSSDTQYF TGTGCCAGCTCACCACCTAGTAGCTCAGATACGCAGTATTTT
TRBJ2-1 TRBV11-2 - TRBD1 CASTRDRSYNEQFF TGTGCCAGCACCCGGGACAGGTCTTACAATGAGCAGTTCTTC
TRBJ2-3 TRBV9 - - CASSVAASPTDTQYF TGTGCCAGCAGCGTAGCGGCTAGCCCCACAGATACGCAGTATTTT
TRBJ2-5 TRBV9 - TRBD2 CASSVAQRGYAETQYF TGTGCCAGCAGCGTAGCACAGCGGGGGTATGCAGAGACCCAGTACTTC
TRBJ1-6 TRBV4-1 - TRBD1 CASSQSADRLHNSPLHF TGCGCCAGCAGCCAATCTGCGGACAGGCTTCATAATTCACCCCTCCACTTT
TRBJ2-1 TRBV7-9 - TRBD2 CASSLMRTSGSNEQFF TGTGCCAGCAGCTTAATGAGGACTAGCGGGAGTAATGAGCAGTTCTTC